This T cell receptor (beta chain) was found in a study of shared clonotypes between healthy human individuals. Repertoires were generated with immunoSEQ multiplex PCR, while TCRdb's copy carries only in-frame clones and drops some. The sample holds roughly 2.1 million clones; roughly 91% are singletons and the top ten take around 1.7%. CD8 cells classed as naive were CD45RO-negative and positively selected for CCR7, excluding terminally differentiated effector memory CD45RA+ cells. Concerning this clone itself: Other DNA variants within this sample encode the same CDR3.

Sequencing used naive CD8+ T cells from PBMCs. The origin of this receptor is a man aged 18 to 29 in good health. Some clones in this sample may be carry-over from other donors' samples.

CDR3 sequence (DNA): TGTGCCAGCAGTTTAGGTACAGGGGGTTATGGCTACACCTTC. Translation: CASSLGTGGYGYTF. The gene calls are TRBV27 and TRBJ1-2, with 8 positions matching TRBD1. V dropped 2 bases and J dropped 5; count of bases not matched to a gene: 4. The CDR3 has 14 amino acids. Per the germline V gene, CDR1 is MNHEY and CDR2 is SMNVEV (reference sequence).